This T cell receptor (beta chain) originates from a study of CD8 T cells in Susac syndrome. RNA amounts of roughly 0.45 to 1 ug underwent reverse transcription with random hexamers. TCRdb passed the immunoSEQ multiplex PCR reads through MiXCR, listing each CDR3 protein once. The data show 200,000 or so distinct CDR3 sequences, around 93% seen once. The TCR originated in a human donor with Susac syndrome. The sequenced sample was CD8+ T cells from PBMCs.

Here the CDR3 DNA reads TGTGCCAGCAGCCACGGACAGGGTCCTAGCAATCAGCCCCAGCATTTT. It translates to CASSHGQGPSNQPQHF. The V call is TRBV16, the J call TRBJ1-5, with 8 bases identical to TRBD1. Germline-derived CDR1 and CDR2 are KGHSY and FQNENV. The CDR3 totals 16 residues. V lost 3 bases and J lost 0; bases outside the gene matches: 4.